These 30 T cell receptor beta chains originate from one sample sequenced in a study of OX40 agonist ivuxolimab in advanced cancers. Method: immunoSEQ multiplex PCR; TCRdb's copy keeps in-frame clones and lacks some. The sample contains some 150,000 clones, 93% of which appear only once. Source: CD4+ or CD8+ T cells sorted from blood, taken in a trial of the OX40 agonist ivuxolimab. The receptors derive from an adult with an advanced solid tumor such as melanoma, head and neck, liver or kidney cancer.

The J gene is TRBJ1-5, the V gene TRBV15, with D unclear. The V gene's germline CDR1 is LNHNV and CDR2 YYDKDF (reference sequence). V lost 0 bases and J lost 4, with 19 bases in between. CDR3 length: 18 residues. This CDR3 reads CATSRDPNGGIGNQPQHF. Written as DNA, the CDR3 is TGTGCCACCAGCAGAGATCCCAACGGAGGGATCGGGAATCAGCCCCAGCATTTT.

V is TRBV15 and J is TRBJ2-7; a weak D match, TRBD1 (5 bases). The CDR3 sequence is 14 residues long. V lost 4 bases and J lost 1, with 11 bases in between. The germline V gene encodes CDR1 LNHNV and CDR2 YYDKDF (reference sequence). The DNA of the CDR3 is TGTGCCACCAGCAAAACACAGGAATCCTACGAGCAGTACTTC. Its protein is CATSKTQESYEQYF.

The chain joins TRBV29-1 to TRBJ1-2, with D unresolved. Germline CDR1 SQVTM, CDR2 ANQGSEA. With 4 bases removed from V and 6 bases from J, the gap between germline ends came to 12 bases. The CDR3 is 12 residues long. This CDR3 reads CSVGWTDDGYTF. DNA for the CDR3: TGCAGCGTTGGATGGACTGACGATGGCTACACCTTC.

This chain joins TRBV6-1 and TRBJ2-3; the D is unclear. The CDR3 length is 16 residues. V was trimmed by 2 bases and J by 0 bases, leaving 12 bases between them. Germline V gene sequence: CDR1 MNHNS, CDR2 SASEGT. CDR3 in DNA: TGTGCCAGCAGTGAAAGGAAGGGTCTAAGCACAGATACGCAGTATTTT. Translation: CASSERKGLSTDTQYF.

V usage is TRBV9 and J usage is TRBJ1-1; the D gene is possibly TRBD1 (5 bases). V shed 3 bases and J shed 5 bases, with 11 bases lying between them. This CDR3 has 13 residues. CDR1 and CDR2 from the germline V gene are SGDLS and YYNGEE. CDR3 coding DNA: TGTGCCAGCAGCGAGGCGGGGGAGACTGAAGCTTTCTTT. This encodes CASSEAGETEAFF.

The V and J genes are TRBV5-5 and TRBJ1-2, with D unresolved. V lost 4 bases to trimming and J lost 4 bases, with 17 bases between them. The germline CDR1 and CDR2 sequences are SGHKS and YYEKEE (reference sequence). This CDR3 is 15 amino acids long. The CDR3 DNA sequence: TGTGCCAGCAGCCTATGGGAGGGTTTGGGCTATGGCTACACCTTC. This gives the protein CASSLWEGLGYGYTF.

The J gene is TRBJ2-7, the V gene TRBV6-5; possible D gene TRBD1, 6 bases. V dropped 0 bases and J dropped 5 bases, with 14 bases sitting between them. Germline V gene data show CDR1 as MNHEY and CDR2 as SVGAGI. The CDR3 length is 15 residues. CDR3 residues: CASSYSRARGNEQYF. DNA for the CDR3: TGTGCCAGCAGTTACTCTCGGGCCAGGGGCAACGAGCAGTACTTC.

The chain combines TRBV5-1 with TRBJ2-3; no firm D call. Trimming removed 4 bases at V and 0 bases at J, with 3 bases between. Germline V gives CDR1 SGHRS, CDR2 YFSETQ. There are 12 residues in the CDR3. CDR3 in amino acids: CASSTSTDTQYF. The CDR3 region has the DNA TGCGCCAGCAGCACTAGCACAGATACGCAGTATTTT.

This chain links TRBV11-2 with TRBJ2-1; D is unresolved. The CDR3 runs to 15 residues. CDR1 and CDR2 (germline): SGHAT, FQNNGV. V lost 3 bases, J lost 7 bases, and 16 bases lay in between. CDR3 coding DNA: TGTGCCAGCAGCTTCCGGCTAAGAGATATAAATGAGCAGTTCTTC. Amino acid sequence: CASSFRLRDINEQFF.

The CDR3 sequence: CASSPVPGTTHTDTQYF. CDR3 DNA: TGTGCCAGCAGTCCCGTCCCCGGGACAACTCACACAGATACGCAGTATTTT. The V call is TRBV27, the J call TRBJ2-3; maybe TRBD1 (6 bases). CDR1 and CDR2 from the germline V gene are MNHEY and SMNVEV (reference sequence). Deletions cut 5 bases from V and 2 bases from J, with 20 bases between. The CDR3 has 17 residues.

This clone was counted between two and nine times. The CDR3 loop reads CASSSTGWDSPLHF. The CDR3 DNA is TGTGCCAGTAGCTCCACAGGGTGGGATTCACCCCTCCACTTT. J is TRBJ1-6 and V is TRBV19, with D possibly TRBD1 on 6 matching bases. Germline values: CDR1 LNHDA, CDR2 SQIVND (reference sequence). Trimming cost V 6 bases and J 8 bases, with 14 bases left between them. The CDR3 contains 14 residues.

This sequence joins TRBV30 and TRBJ1-5; TRBD1 is a possible D gene (6 bases). Germline V lookup: CDR1 GTSNPN, CDR2 SVGIG (reference sequence). This CDR3 has 14 residues. Deletions cut 6 bases from V and 7 bases from J, with 19 bases between. The DNA of the CDR3 is TGTGCCTGTACACGGAGTGGGGGGCGGCAGCCCCAGCATTTT. It yields the protein CACTRSGGRQPQHF. The full variable domain, with the rest looked up from reference TRBV30 and TRBJ1-5, is SQTIHQWPATLVQPVGSPLSLECTVEGTSNPNLYWYRQAAGRGLQLLFYSVGIGQISSEVPQNLSASRPQDRQFILSSKKLLLSDSGFYLCACTRSGGRQPQHFGDGTRLSIL.

The V call is TRBV5-4, the J call TRBJ2-3; TRBD1 matches at 7 bases. The CDR3 loop spans 13 amino acids. Germline assignment: CDR1 SGHNT and CDR2 YYREEE (reference sequence). V was clipped by 4 bases and J by 4 bases; unmatched bases: 3. CDR3 region: CASSRQGPDTQYF. In DNA, the CDR3 is TGTGCCAGCAGCCGACAGGGACCAGATACGCAGTATTTT.

In DNA, the CDR3 is TGTGCCAGCAGGGTCAGCGGGGGTCCGTCCTACGAGCAGTACTTC. It encodes CASRVSGGPSYEQYF. The V and J genes are TRBV27 and TRBJ2-7; 8 bases are a match to TRBD2. Per germline, CDR1 MNHEY and CDR2 SMNVEV (reference sequence). The V gene end was trimmed by 6 bases and the J gene end by 1 base; junction bases not matched to a gene: 8. The CDR3 spans 15 residues.

The rearrangement joins TRBV14 to TRBJ2-7; 15 bases fit TRBD2. Germline V lookup: CDR1 SGHDN, CDR2 FVKESK. The CDR3 consists of 15 residues. V was pared by 5 bases and J by 5 bases, with 4 bases of the junction left unmatched. CDR3 nucleotide sequence: TGTGCCAGCAGCAAGGGACTAGCGGGAGGACACGAGCAGTACTTC. It encodes CASSKGLAGGHEQYF.

This chain links TRBV4-3 with TRBJ2-1; TRBD2 is a possible D gene (7 bases). V lost 0 bases and J 7 bases, leaving 22 bases between the germline ends. The CDR3 contains 18 residues. Germline lookup yields CDR1 LGHNA and CDR2 YSLEER. In DNA, the CDR3 is TGCGCCAGCAGCCAAGATCATATGTACGGGGGGCGGAATAATGAGCAGTTCTTC. It specifies CASSQDHMYGGRNNEQFF.

This chain links TRBV5-4 with TRBJ2-7; 8 bases match TRBD2. V gave up 5 bases and J gave up 2 bases; unmatched junction bases: 6. Germline loops: CDR1 SGHNT, CDR2 YYREEE (reference sequence). The CDR3 length is 14 residues. The CDR3 loop is CASSERERTYEQYF. The CDR3 region has the DNA TGTGCCAGCAGTGAGCGGGAGCGCACCTACGAGCAGTACTTC.

This clone occurred once. The chain links TRBV6-6 to TRBJ1-2; D unclear. The CDR3 length is 11 residues. Trimming took off 9 bases at V and 5 bases at J, with 10 bases between the two ends. Germline CDR1 reads MNHNY; CDR2 reads SVGAGI (reference sequence). The CDR3 loop is CASTGFYGYTF. The CDR3 bases are TGTGCCAGTACGGGCTTTTATGGCTACACCTTC.

This clone was seen just once. This rearrangement joins TRBV11-2 to TRBJ1-1; the D gene is possibly TRBD1 (5 bases). Trimming cost V 0 bases and J 2 bases, with 16 bases left between them. The CDR3 sequence is 17 residues long. In germline, CDR1 is SGHAT, CDR2 FQNNGV. This CDR3 is CASSLDPFQGGNTEAFF. The CDR3 DNA follows: TGTGCCAGCAGCTTAGACCCTTTTCAGGGTGGAAACACTGAAGCTTTCTTT.

V is TRBV10-3 and J is TRBJ2-1, with TRBD1 matching over 8 bases. Germline lookup yields CDR1 ENHRY and CDR2 SYGVKD. CDR3 length equals 14 residues. Unmatched junction bases numbered 5, after V lost 7 bases and J lost 3 bases. The CDR3 DNA reads as TGTGCCATCACAACAGGGGGGAACTACAATGAGCAGTTCTTC. Amino acid sequence: CAITTGGNYNEQFF.

V and J are TRBV7-9 and TRBJ1-1; maybe TRBD1 (6 bases). V was clipped by 5 bases and J by 8 bases, with 21 bases between them. This CDR3 contains 15 residues. The germline CDR1 and CDR2 sequences are SEHNR and FQNEAQ (reference sequence). This chain's CDR3 is CASSLSRGLWGEAFF. The CDR3 region has the DNA TGTGCCAGCAGCCTCTCCAGGGGACTTTGGGGGGAAGCTTTCTTT.

The rearrangement joins TRBV6-5 to TRBJ2-7; D gene uncertain. This CDR3 contains 12 residues. V lost 4 bases and J lost 1, with 5 bases in between. The germline V gene encodes CDR1 MNHEY and CDR2 SVGAGI. The DNA of the CDR3 is TGTGCCAGCAGTTTGGTTTCCTACGAGCAGTACTTC. It specifies CASSLVSYEQYF.

This chain connects TRBV7-2 to TRBJ1-5; D is uncertain. The germline V gene has CDR1 SGHTA and CDR2 FQGNSA. V was cut by 5 bases and J by 4 bases, with 9 bases left in between. The CDR3 has 13 residues. The CDR3 sequence: CASSSRWNQPQHF. Here the CDR3 DNA reads TGTGCCAGCAGCAGCCGGTGGAATCAGCCCCAGCATTTT.

The chain joins TRBV10-1 to TRBJ2-7, with a possible D match to TRBD1 (6 bases). The CDR3 has 14 residues. Trimming removed 4 bases from V and 0 bases from J, with 10 bases in between. Looked up from germline, CDR1 is WNHNN and CDR2 is SYGVQD (reference sequence). Here the CDR3 DNA reads TGCGCCAGCAGTGGGGACACCAGCTCCTACGAGCAGTACTTC. This sequence encodes CASSGDTSSYEQYF.

This clone was seen only a few times. V and J are TRBV5-4 and TRBJ1-1, with unresolved D. V lost 0 bases, J lost 3 bases, and 6 bases lay in between. Germline assignment: CDR1 SGHNT and CDR2 YYREEE (reference sequence). The CDR3 consists of 13 residues. The CDR3 DNA is TGTGCCAGCAGCTTGGTTGTCGACACTGAAGCTTTCTTT. This gives the protein CASSLVVDTEAFF.

This sequence joins TRBV19 and TRBJ1-5; D is possibly TRBD1 (6 bases). Trimming removed 5 bases at V and 3 bases at J, with 20 bases between. The CDR3 has 17 amino acids. The germline gives CDR1 LNHDA, CDR2 SQIVND (reference sequence). CDR3 residues: CASSPEVGGTSNQPQHF. The CDR3 DNA is TGTGCCAGTAGTCCCGAGGTAGGGGGGACGTCCAATCAGCCCCAGCATTTT.

This chain connects TRBV6-1 to TRBJ2-7; D is possibly TRBD1 (5 bases). CDR3 size: 11 residues. The V end was cut by 5 bases, the J end by 13 bases, with 15 bases between. Germline assignment: CDR1 MNHNS and CDR2 SASEGT. CDR3 loop: CASSRPDSLYF. CDR3 bases: TGTGCCAGCAGTCGCCCCGACAGCCTATACTTC.

The chain combines TRBV29-1 with TRBJ1-2; D may be TRBD1 (5 bases). The ends were cut back, 3 bases at V and 4 bases at J, with 12 bases in the middle. Germline lookup yields CDR1 SQVTM and CDR2 ANQGSEA. The CDR3 contains 13 residues. CDR3 sequence reads: CSVEGRVGYGYTF. CDR3 coding DNA: TGCAGCGTTGAGGGCAGGGTAGGCTATGGCTACACCTTC.

CDR3 in DNA: TGTGCCAGCCTCCGTTTTCCCCCGGGCTACGAGCAGTACTTC. It is translated as CASLRFPPGYEQYF. The chain carries TRBV7-9 and TRBJ2-7, with D unclear. V was clipped by 8 bases and J by 3 bases, with 17 bases between them. The V gene's germline CDR1 is SEHNR and CDR2 FQNEAQ (reference sequence). The CDR3 consists of 14 residues.

This chain links TRBV7-3 with TRBJ2-7; 7 bases agree with TRBD1. CDR1 and CDR2 (germline): SGHTA, FQGTGA. Trimming took 5 bases from V and 7 from J; bases not matched to a gene: 8. The CDR3 covers 13 residues. CDR3 in DNA: TGTGCCAGCAGCACCCGACAGGGCCGGGAGCAGTACTTC. This codes for CASSTRQGREQYF.